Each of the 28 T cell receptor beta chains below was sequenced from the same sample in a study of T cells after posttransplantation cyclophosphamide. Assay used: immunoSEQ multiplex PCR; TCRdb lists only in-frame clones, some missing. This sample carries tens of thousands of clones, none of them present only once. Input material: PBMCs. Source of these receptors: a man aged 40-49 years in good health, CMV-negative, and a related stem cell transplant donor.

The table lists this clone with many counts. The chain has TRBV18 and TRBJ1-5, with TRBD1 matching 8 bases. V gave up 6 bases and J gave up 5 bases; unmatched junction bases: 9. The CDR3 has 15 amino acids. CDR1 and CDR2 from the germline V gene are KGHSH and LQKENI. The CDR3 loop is CASSSADRAYQPQHF. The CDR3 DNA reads TGTGCCAGCTCCTCCGCGGACAGGGCTTATCAGCCCCAGCATTTT.

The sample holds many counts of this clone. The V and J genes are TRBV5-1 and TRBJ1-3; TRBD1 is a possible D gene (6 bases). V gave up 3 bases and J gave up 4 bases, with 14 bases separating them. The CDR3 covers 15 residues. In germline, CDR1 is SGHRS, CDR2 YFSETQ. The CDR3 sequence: CASSYLGGEGNTIYF. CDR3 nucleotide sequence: TGCGCCAGCAGCTACCTAGGGGGGGAAGGAAACACCATATATTTT.

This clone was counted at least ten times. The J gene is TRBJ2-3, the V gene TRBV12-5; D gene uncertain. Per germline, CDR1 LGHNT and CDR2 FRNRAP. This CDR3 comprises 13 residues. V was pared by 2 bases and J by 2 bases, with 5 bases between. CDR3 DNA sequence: TGTGCTAGTGGTTTGTCCTCCACAGATACGCAGTATTTT. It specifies CASGLSSTDTQYF.

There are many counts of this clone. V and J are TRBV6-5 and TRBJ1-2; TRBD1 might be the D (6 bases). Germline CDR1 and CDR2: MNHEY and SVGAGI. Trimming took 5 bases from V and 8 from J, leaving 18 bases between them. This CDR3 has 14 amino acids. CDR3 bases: TGTGCCAGCAGTGATTCTACAGGGTTGAGAGGCTACACCTTC. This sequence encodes CASSDSTGLRGYTF.

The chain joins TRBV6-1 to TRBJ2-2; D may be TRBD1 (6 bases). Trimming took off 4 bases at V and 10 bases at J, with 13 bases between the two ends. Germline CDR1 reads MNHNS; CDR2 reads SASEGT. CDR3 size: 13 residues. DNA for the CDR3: TGTGCCAGCAGTGGTCGGAAGGGGGAGGAGCTGTTTTTT. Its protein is CASSGRKGEELFF.

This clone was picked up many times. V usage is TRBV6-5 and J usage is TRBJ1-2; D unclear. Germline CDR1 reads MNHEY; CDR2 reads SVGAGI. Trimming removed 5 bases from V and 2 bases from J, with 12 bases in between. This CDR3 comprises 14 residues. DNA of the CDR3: TGTGCCAGCAGTCTAGATCACGGGAACTATGGCTACACCTTC. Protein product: CASSLDHGNYGYTF.

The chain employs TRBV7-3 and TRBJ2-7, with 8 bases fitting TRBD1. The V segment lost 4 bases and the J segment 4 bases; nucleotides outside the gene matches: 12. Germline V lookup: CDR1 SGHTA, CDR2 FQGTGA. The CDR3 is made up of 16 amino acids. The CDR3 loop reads CASSSATGATEYEQYV. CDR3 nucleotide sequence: TGTGCCAGCAGCTCCGCGACAGGGGCAACAGAATACGAGCAGTACGTC.

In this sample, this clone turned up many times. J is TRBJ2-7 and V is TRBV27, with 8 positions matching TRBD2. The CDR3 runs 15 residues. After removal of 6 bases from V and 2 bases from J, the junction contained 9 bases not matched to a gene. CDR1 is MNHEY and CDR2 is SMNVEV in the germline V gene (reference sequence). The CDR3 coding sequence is TGTGCCAGCAGATCTCTCGCGGGGGGTACCTACGAGCAGTACTTC. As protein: CASRSLAGGTYEQYF.

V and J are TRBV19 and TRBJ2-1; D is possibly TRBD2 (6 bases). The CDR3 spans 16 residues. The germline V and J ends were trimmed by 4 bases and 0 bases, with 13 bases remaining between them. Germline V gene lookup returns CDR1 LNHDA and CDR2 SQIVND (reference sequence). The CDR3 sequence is CASSSTSRSSYNEQFF. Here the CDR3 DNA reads TGTGCCAGTAGTAGCACTAGCAGAAGCTCCTACAATGAGCAGTTCTTC.

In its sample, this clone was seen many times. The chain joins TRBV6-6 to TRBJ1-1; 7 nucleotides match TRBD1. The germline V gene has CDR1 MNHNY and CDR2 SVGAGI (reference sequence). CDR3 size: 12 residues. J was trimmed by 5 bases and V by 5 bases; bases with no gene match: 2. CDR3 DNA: TGTGCCAGCAGTCAGGACAGGACTGAAGCTTTCTTT. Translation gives CASSQDRTEAFF.

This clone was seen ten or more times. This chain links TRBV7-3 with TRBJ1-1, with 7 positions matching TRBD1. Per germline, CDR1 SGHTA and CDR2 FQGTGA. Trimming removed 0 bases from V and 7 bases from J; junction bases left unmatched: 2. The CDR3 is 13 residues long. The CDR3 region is CASSLTRDSEAFF. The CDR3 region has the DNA TGTGCCAGCAGCTTAACGCGGGACAGTGAAGCTTTCTTT.

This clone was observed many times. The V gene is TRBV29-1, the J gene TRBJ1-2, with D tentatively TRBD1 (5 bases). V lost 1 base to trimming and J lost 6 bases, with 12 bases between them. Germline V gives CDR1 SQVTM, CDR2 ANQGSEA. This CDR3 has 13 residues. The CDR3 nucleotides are TGCAGCGTTGAAGCCGGGACTGGAGATGGCTACACCTTC. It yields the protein CSVEAGTGDGYTF.

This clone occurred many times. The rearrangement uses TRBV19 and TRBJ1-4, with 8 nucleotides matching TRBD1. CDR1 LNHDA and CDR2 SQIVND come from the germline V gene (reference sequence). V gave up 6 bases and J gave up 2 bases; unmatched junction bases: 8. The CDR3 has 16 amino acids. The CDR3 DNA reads TGTGCCAGTAGGGAGGCAGGGGGCGAGACTAATGAAAAACTGTTTTTT. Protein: CASREAGGETNEKLFF. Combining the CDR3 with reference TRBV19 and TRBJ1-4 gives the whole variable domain DGGITQSPKYLFRKEGQNVTLSCEQNLNHDAMYWYRQDPGQGLRLIYYSQIVNDFQKGDIAEGYSVSREKKESFPLTVTSAQKNPTAFYLCASREAGGETNEKLFFGSGTQLSVL.

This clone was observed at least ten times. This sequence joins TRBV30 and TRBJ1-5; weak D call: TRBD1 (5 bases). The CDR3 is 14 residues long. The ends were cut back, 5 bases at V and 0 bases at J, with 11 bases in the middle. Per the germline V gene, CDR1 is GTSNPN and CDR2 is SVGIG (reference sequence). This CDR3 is CAWASGHSNQPQHF. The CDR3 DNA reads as TGTGCCTGGGCCTCTGGACATAGCAATCAGCCCCAGCATTTT.

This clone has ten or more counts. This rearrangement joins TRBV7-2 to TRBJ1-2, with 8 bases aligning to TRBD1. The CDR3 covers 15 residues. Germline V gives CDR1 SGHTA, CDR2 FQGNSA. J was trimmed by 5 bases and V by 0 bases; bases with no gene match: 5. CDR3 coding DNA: TGTGCCAGCAGCTTAGCGGACAGGGCTGGGTATGGCTACACCTTC. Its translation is CASSLADRAGYGYTF.

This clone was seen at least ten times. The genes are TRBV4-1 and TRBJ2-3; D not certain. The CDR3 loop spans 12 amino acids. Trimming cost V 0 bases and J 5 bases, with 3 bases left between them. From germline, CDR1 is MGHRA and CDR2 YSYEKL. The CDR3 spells CASSQDQDTQYF. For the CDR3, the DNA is TGCGCCAGCAGCCAAGATCAAGATACGCAGTATTTT.

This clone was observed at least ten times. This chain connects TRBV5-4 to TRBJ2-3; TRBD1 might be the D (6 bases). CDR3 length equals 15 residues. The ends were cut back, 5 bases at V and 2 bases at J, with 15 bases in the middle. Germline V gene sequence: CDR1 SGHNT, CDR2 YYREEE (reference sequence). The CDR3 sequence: CASRAQGVLTDTQYF. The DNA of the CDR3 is TGTGCCAGCAGAGCACAGGGTGTCCTCACAGATACGCAGTATTTT.

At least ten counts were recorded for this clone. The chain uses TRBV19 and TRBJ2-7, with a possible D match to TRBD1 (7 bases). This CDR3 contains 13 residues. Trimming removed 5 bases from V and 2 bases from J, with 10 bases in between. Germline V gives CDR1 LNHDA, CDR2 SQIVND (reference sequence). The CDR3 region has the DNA TGTGCCAGTAGTGCGGGACAGCCCTACGAGCAGTACTTC. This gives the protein CASSAGQPYEQYF. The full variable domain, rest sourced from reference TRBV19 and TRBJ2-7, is DGGITQSPKYLFRKEGQNVTLSCEQNLNHDAMYWYRQDPGQGLRLIYYSQIVNDFQKGDIAEGYSVSREKKESFPLTVTSAQKNPTAFYLCASSAGQPYEQYFGPGTRLTVT.

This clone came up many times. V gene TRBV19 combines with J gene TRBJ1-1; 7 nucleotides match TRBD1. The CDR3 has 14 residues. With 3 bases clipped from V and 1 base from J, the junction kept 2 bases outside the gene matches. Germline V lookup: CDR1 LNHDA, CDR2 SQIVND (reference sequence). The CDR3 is CASSMRGPNTEAFF. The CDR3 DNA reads TGTGCCAGTAGTATGAGGGGGCCGAACACTGAAGCTTTCTTT.

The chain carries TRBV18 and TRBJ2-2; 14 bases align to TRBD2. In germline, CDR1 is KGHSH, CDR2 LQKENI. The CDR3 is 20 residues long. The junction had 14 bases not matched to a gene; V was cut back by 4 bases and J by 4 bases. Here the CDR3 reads CASSLKTPGLAGVSTGELFF. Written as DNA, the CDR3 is TGTGCCAGCTCACTAAAGACCCCGGGACTAGCGGGAGTGAGCACCGGGGAGCTGTTTTTT.

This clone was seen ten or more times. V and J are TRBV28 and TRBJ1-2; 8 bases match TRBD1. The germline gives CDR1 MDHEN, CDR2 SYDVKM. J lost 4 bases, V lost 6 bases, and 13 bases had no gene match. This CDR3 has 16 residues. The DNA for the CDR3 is TGTGCCAGCAGCTCAGGACAGGGTCCGGAGACCTATGGCTACACCTTC. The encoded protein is CASSSGQGPETYGYTF.

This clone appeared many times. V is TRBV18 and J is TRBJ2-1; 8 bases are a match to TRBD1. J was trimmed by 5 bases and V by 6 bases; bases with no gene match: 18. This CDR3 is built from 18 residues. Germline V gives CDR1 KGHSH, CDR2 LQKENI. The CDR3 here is CASSTPRQGSTIHNEQFF. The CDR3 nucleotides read TGTGCCAGCTCGACGCCGAGACAGGGGTCCACTATTCACAATGAGCAGTTCTTC.

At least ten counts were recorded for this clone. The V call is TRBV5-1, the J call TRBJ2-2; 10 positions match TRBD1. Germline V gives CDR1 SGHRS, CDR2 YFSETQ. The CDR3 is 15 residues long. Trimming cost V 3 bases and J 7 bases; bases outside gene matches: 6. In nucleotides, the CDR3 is TGCGCCAGCAGCTCCACCGGGACAGGGGTCGGGGAGCTGTTTTTT. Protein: CASSSTGTGVGELFF.

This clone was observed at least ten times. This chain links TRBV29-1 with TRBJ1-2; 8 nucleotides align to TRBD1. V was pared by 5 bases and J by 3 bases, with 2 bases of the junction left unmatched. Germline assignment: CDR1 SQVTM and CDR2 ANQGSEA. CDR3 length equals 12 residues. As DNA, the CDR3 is TGCAGCGTTCTACAGGGGGACTATGGCTACACCTTC. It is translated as CSVLQGDYGYTF.

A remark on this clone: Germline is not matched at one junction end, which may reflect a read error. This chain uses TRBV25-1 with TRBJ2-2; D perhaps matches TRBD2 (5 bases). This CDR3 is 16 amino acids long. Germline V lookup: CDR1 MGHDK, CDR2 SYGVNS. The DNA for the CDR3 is TGTGCCAGCAGTGAACCCATAGACTCCAACACCGGGGAGCTGCTTTTT. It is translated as CASSEPIDSNTGELLF.

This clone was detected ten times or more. CDR3: CASSPLAGGPITGELFF. For the CDR3, the DNA is TGTGCCAGCAGCCCTCTAGCGGGAGGGCCCATTACCGGGGAGCTGTTTTTT. This rearrangement joins TRBV7-9 to TRBJ2-2; 12 bases line up with TRBD2. Germline V gene data show CDR1 as SEHNR and CDR2 as FQNEAQ (reference sequence). Trimming took 5 bases from V and 5 from J; bases not matched to a gene: 9. The CDR3 extends over 17 amino acids. Combining the CDR3 with reference TRBV7-9 and TRBJ2-2 gives the whole variable domain DTGVSQNPRHKITKRGQNVTFRCDPISEHNRLYWYRQTLGQGPEFLTYFQNEAQLEKSRLLSDRFSAERPKGSFSTLEIQRTEQGDSAMYLCASSPLAGGPITGELFFGEGSRLTVL.

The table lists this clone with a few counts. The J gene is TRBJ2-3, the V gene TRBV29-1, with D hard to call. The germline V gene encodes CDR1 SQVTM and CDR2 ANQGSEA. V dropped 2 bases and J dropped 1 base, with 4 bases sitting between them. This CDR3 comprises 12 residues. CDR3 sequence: CSVEIGTDTQYF. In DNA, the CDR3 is TGCAGCGTTGAAATCGGCACAGATACGCAGTATTTT.

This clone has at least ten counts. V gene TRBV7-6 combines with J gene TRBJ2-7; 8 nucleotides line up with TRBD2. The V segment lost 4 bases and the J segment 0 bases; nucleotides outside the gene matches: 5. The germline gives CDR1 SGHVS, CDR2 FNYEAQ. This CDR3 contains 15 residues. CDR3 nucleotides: TGTGCCAGCAGCTACGGGGGGGCGAGCTCCTACGAGCAGTACTTC. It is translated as CASSYGGASSYEQYF.